A selection of T cell receptor beta chains follows, all from one sample in a study of control samples from healthy donors and cancer patients. Data came from immunoSEQ multiplex PCR; TCRdb stores just in-frame clones and leaves some out. The sample holds over 200,000 clones, around 80% seen once. Sequenced sample: PBMCs. These receptor sequences come from a woman aged 60-75 years with lung cancer. CDR3s include the opening cysteine and the closing phenylalanine or tryptophan.

J	V	CDR3
TRBJ1-5	TRBV7-9	CASSSLEGPQHF
TRBJ2-3	TRBV2	CASREGRFGRGEDTQYF
TRBJ1-1	TRBV9	CASSVSREGKAFF
TRBJ2-3	TRBV2	CASSERGIGAGGVPQYF
TRBJ1-3	TRBV6-5	CASTLDSASGNTIYF
TRBJ2-3	TRBV19	CASSITGGGTDTQYF
TRBJ1-1	TRBV5-1	CASSLQGQGFRNTEAFF
TRBJ2-1	TRBV13	CASSLRGNEQFF
TRBJ2-7	TRBV7-9	CASSLYRDTYEQYF
TRBJ2-6	TRBV19	CASSIARSGANVLTF
TRBJ1-3	TRBV5-6	CASSFYLQSGNTIYF
TRBJ1-1	TRBV28	CASSSFRDSNAEAFF
TRBJ2-5	TRBV25-1	CASSWGRRETQYF
TRBJ2-5	TRBV6-2/TRBV6-3	CASSSRVETQYF
TRBJ2-1	TRBV12-3/TRBV12-4	CASSLHGRNEQFF
TRBJ1-1	TRBV6-5	CASGLQGAHAFF
TRBJ2-7	TRBV18	CASSPGTGTYEQYF
TRBJ2-7	TRBV7-8	CASRHETWATSNEQYF
TRBJ2-7	TRBV19	CASSIQGRPWNEQYF
TRBJ1-1	TRBV20-1	CSAILDTEAFF
TRBJ1-4	TRBV6-6	CASTISGRTEKLFF
TRBJ1-4	TRBV19	CASMGQRGEKLFF
TRBJ2-7	TRBV7-2	CASSAPRVISADF
TRBJ2-1	TRBV24-1	CATSDHRAAAWGDEQFF
TRBJ2-5	TRBV14	CASSQGNIETQYF
TRBJ2-1	TRBV5-1	CASSGTSGRGYNEQFF
TRBJ1-2	TRBV3-1/TRBV3-2	CASSQDKFGYTF
TRBJ1-5	TRBV19	CASRLTGPHQPQHF
TRBJ2-1	TRBV3-1/TRBV3-2	CASSQTSGIGNEQFF
TRBJ2-7	TRBV14	CASSQETPLAGGNEQYF
TRBJ2-2	TRBV5-1	CASSFPRGSPNTGELFF
TRBJ1-3	TRBV25-1	CASRETDISGNTIYF
TRBJ2-7	TRBV20-1	CSATPLREQYF
TRBJ1-4	TRBV7-8	CASADRANEKLFF
TRBJ1-6	TRBV10-2	CASSESGWRDSPLHF
TRBJ2-7	TRBV24-1	CATSGTGNYEQYF
TRBJ1-1	TRBV6-2/TRBV6-3	CASSNDRGAFF
TRBJ2-1	TRBV7-9	CASSQRGGSYNEQFF
TRBJ1-1	TRBV3-1/TRBV3-2	CASGFRGTPSGGEIF
TRBJ2-3	TRBV6-5	CASSYDGREADTQYF
TRBJ2-7	TRBV27	CASSLLPGGHYEQYF
TRBJ1-3	TRBV5-6	CASRATVSGNTIYF
TRBJ1-5	TRBV5-5	CASGAGTLNQPQHF
TRBJ1-2	TRBV5-1	CASSPAGARNYGYTF
TRBJ2-1	TRBV5-1	CASSKSGTPTYNEQFF
TRBJ2-1	TRBV28	CASRPTGTSGRNEQFF
TRBJ1-3	TRBV7-9	CASSLATGLTGNTIYF
TRBJ2-7	TRBV5-4	CASSSAGGIYEQYF
TRBJ2-1	TRBV7-6	CASSLVSGGYNEQFF
TRBJ2-7	TRBV4-1	CASSQPGDNEQYF
TRBJ1-1	TRBV5-4	CASSREGRGNTEAFF
TRBJ2-5	TRBV24-1	CATSGAATETQYF
TRBJ2-2	TRBV6-2/TRBV6-3	CASSYSWGAGELFF
TRBJ2-2	TRBV7-9	CASSLALGLSAGELFF